A selection of T cell receptor beta chains follows, all from one sample in a study of cytomegalovirus exposure and HLA in healthy donors. The repertoire was sequenced with immunoSEQ multiplex PCR; TCRdb's copy has only in-frame clones and lacks some. The sample has about 150,000 clones; more than 70% are singletons. The sequenced sample consisted of PBMCs. The receptor set was obtained from a male donor in good health and CMV-seropositive. Both conserved end residues are part of each CDR3. The order of the fields is CDR3 protein, CDR3 DNA, V gene, D gene, J gene, clone size. A D gene is named only where the DNA matches it firmly. Not all rows give a size; the values are once, few, many and, for expanded clones, a class.

CDR3: CASSLFSRRGYDEQFF; DNA: TGTGCCAGCAGCTTATTCTCTCGTCGGGGGTACGATGAGCAGTTCTTC; V: TRBV7-3; D: -; J: TRBJ2-1; size: -
CDR3: CASSRGTQNQPQHF; DNA: TGTGCCAGCAGCCGCGGGACTCAGAATCAGCCCCAGCATTTT; V: TRBV7-9; D: -; J: TRBJ1-5; size: once
CDR3: CASGGATDEQFF; DNA: TGTGCCAGCGGCGGGGCGACGGATGAGCAGTTCTTC; V: TRBV6-6; D: -; J: TRBJ2-1; size: -
CDR3: CASSRTGAPEQYF; DNA: TGTGCCAGCAGCAGGACAGGGGCCCCCGAGCAGTACTTC; V: TRBV14; D: TRBD1; J: TRBJ2-7; size: -
CDR3: CSVLTVAYTDTQYF; DNA: TGCAGCGTTTTAACCGTGGCATACACAGATACGCAGTATTTT; V: TRBV29-1; D: -; J: TRBJ2-3; size: -
CDR3: CAISGQNTGELFF; DNA: TGTGCCATCAGTGGTCAGAACACCGGGGAGCTGTTTTTT; V: TRBV10-3; D: -; J: TRBJ2-2; size: -
CDR3: CASSVVPGTSSLNEQFF; DNA: TGTGCCAGCAGCGTAGTACCCGGGACTAGCTCTCTCAATGAGCAGTTCTTC; V: TRBV9; D: TRBD2; J: TRBJ2-1; size: -
CDR3: CASRTIANEQFF; DNA: TGTGCCAGCAGAACTATAGCCAATGAGCAGTTCTTC; V: TRBV27; D: -; J: TRBJ2-1; size: -
CDR3: CASSLAPVQNTEAFF; DNA: TGTGCCAGCAGCTTAGCCCCGGTTCAAAACACTGAAGCTTTCTTT; V: TRBV7-9; D: -; J: TRBJ1-1; size: few
CDR3: CASSLGTYYEQYF; DNA: TGTGCCAGCAGTTTAGGGACATACTACGAGCAGTACTTC; V: TRBV27; D: -; J: TRBJ2-7; size: -
CDR3: CASSLSLAGYPFSYEQYF; DNA: TGTGCCAGCAGCTTATCACTAGCGGGTTATCCCTTCTCCTACGAGCAGTACTTC; V: TRBV7-2; D: TRBD2; J: TRBJ2-7; size: -
CDR3: CASSFPVGSWRGNSPLHF; DNA: TGTGCCAGCAGTTTCCCCGTGGGCTCATGGCGCGGGAATTCACCCCTCCACTTT; V: TRBV28; D: -; J: TRBJ1-6; size: -
CDR3: CASTNQGVTDTQYF; DNA: TGTGCCAGCACGAATCAGGGTGTGACAGATACGCAGTATTTT; V: TRBV6-1; D: -; J: TRBJ2-3; size: -
CDR3: CASSVELAGPTDTQYF; DNA: TGTGCCAGCAGCGTAGAACTAGCGGGGCCAACAGATACGCAGTATTTT; V: TRBV9; D: TRBD2; J: TRBJ2-3; size: -
CDR3: CASSEAVGAPETQYF; DNA: TGTGCCAGCAGTGAAGCGGTGGGAGCCCCGGAGACCCAGTACTTC; V: TRBV6-1; D: -; J: TRBJ2-5; size: -
CDR3: CASSLVGGRNTEAFF; DNA: TGTGCCAGCAGCTTGGTGGGGGGGAGGAACACTGAAGCTTTCTTT; V: TRBV5-6; D: -; J: TRBJ1-1; size: -
CDR3: CASSYGGCSGNTIYF; DNA: TGTGCCAGCAGTTACGGTGGCTGCTCTGGAAACACCATATATTTT; V: TRBV6-6; D: -; J: TRBJ1-3; size: -
CDR3: CASSLRSGSIIEQYF; DNA: TGTGCCAGCAGCTTGAGAAGCGGGAGTATTATCGAGCAGTACTTC; V: TRBV11-3; D: TRBD2; J: TRBJ2-7; size: -
CDR3: CASSWGGGRGTLYEQYF; DNA: TGTGCCAGCAGCTGGGGCGGGGGAAGGGGAACCCTCTACGAGCAGTACTTC; V: TRBV5-6; D: TRBD2; J: TRBJ2-7; size: -
CDR3: CASSSRTSGKQETQYF; DNA: TGTGCCAGCAGCTCGCGGACTAGCGGGAAACAAGAGACCCAGTACTTC; V: TRBV7-3; D: TRBD2; J: TRBJ2-5; size: -
CDR3: CASRPAGGRWDEQFF; DNA: TGTGCCAGCAGACCAGCGGGAGGGAGGTGGGATGAGCAGTTCTTC; V: TRBV28; D: TRBD2; J: TRBJ2-1; size: -
CDR3: CASSSPFASTDTQYF; DNA: TGTGCCAGCAGCTCCCCCTTCGCGAGCACAGATACGCAGTATTTT; V: TRBV5-4; D: -; J: TRBJ2-3; size: -
CDR3: CASSYSGGTFYEQYF; DNA: TGCGCCAGCAGTTATAGCGGAGGCACTTTCTACGAGCAGTACTTC; V: TRBV4-1; D: -; J: TRBJ2-7; size: -
CDR3: CASSLAATNEKLFF; DNA: TGTGCCAGCAGCTTGGCAGCAACTAATGAAAAACTGTTTTTT; V: TRBV5-4; D: -; J: TRBJ1-4; size: -
CDR3: CASSAGANYGYTF; DNA: TGTGCCAGCAGTGCAGGGGCCAACTATGGCTACACCTTC; V: TRBV5-8; D: -; J: TRBJ1-2; size: -
CDR3: CAISGGDSPLHF; DNA: TGTGCCATCAGTGGAGGCGATTCACCCCTCCACTTT; V: TRBV10-3; D: -; J: TRBJ1-6; size: -
CDR3: CASSQDPSGANTGELFF; DNA: TGTGCCAGCAGCCAAGATCCCTCGGGGGCGAACACCGGGGAGCTGTTTTTT; V: TRBV4-2; D: -; J: TRBJ2-2; size: -
CDR3: CSVTNEQFF; DNA: TGCAGCGTCACTAATGAGCAGTTCTTC; V: TRBV29-1; D: -; J: TRBJ2-1; size: few
CDR3: CAISEETMAERSSYEQYF; DNA: TGTGCCATCAGTGAGGAGACAATGGCTGAAAGAAGCTCCTACGAGCAGTACTTC; V: TRBV10-3; D: -; J: TRBJ2-7; size: -
CDR3: CASSHRAQGWGEQYF; DNA: TGTGCCAGCAGCCATCGGGCTCAGGGATGGGGCGAGCAGTACTTC; V: TRBV5-6; D: -; J: TRBJ2-7; size: -
CDR3: CASSQDWGVAGDNEQFF; DNA: TGTGCCAGCAGCCAAGATTGGGGAGTAGCGGGGGACAATGAGCAGTTCTTC; V: TRBV4-2; D: TRBD2; J: TRBJ2-1; size: -
CDR3: CATSRDPRGHTEAFF; DNA: TGTGCCACCAGCAGAGATCCGAGAGGGCACACTGAAGCTTTCTTT; V: TRBV15; D: -; J: TRBJ1-1; size: -
CDR3: CASSQREGRETQYF; DNA: TGTGCCAGCAGCCAGCGGGAGGGCAGGGAGACCCAGTACTTC; V: TRBV4-2; D: TRBD2; J: TRBJ2-5; size: -
CDR3: CAWSLGTSYEQYF; DNA: TGTGCCTGGAGTCTAGGGACTAGCTACGAGCAGTACTTC; V: TRBV30; D: TRBD2; J: TRBJ2-7; size: -
CDR3: CASKTGTGVGEQYF; DNA: TGTGCCAGCAAAACCGGGACAGGGGTGGGCGAGCAGTACTTC; V: TRBV2; D: TRBD1; J: TRBJ2-7; size: -
CDR3: CASSAAGKNTEAFF; DNA: TGTGCCAGCAGCGCAGCGGGTAAGAACACTGAAGCTTTCTTT; V: TRBV6-5; D: -; J: TRBJ1-1; size: -
CDR3: CATEDVYGYTF; DNA: TGTGCCACCGAGGATGTTTATGGCTACACCTTC; V: TRBV2; D: -; J: TRBJ1-2; size: -
CDR3: CASSASRLAYEQYF; DNA: TGTGCCAGCAGTGCTTCCCGACTAGCCTACGAGCAGTACTTC; V: TRBV6-1; D: -; J: TRBJ2-7; size: -
CDR3: CAIRGGTGENEQFF; DNA: TGTGCCATCAGGGGGGGGACAGGGGAAAATGAGCAGTTCTTC; V: TRBV10-3; D: TRBD1; J: TRBJ2-1; size: -
CDR3: CASSLDFAARSYGYTF; DNA: TGTGCCAGCAGCTTAGATTTCGCGGCTAGGTCCTATGGCTACACCTTC; V: TRBV11-2; D: -; J: TRBJ1-2; size: -
CDR3: CSFREQGETQYF; DNA: TGCAGCTTTAGGGAACAGGGAGAGACCCAGTACTTC; V: TRBV29-1; D: -; J: TRBJ2-5; size: -
CDR3: CASSGLMGGNQPQHF; DNA: TGTGCCAGCAGTGGTTTAATGGGAGGCAATCAGCCCCAGCATTTT; V: TRBV6-4; D: -; J: TRBJ1-5; size: -
CDR3: CASSLLQGLNTEAFF; DNA: TGCGCCAGCAGCTTGTTACAGGGGTTGAACACTGAAGCTTTCTTT; V: TRBV5-1; D: TRBD1; J: TRBJ1-1; size: -
CDR3: CASTPGQGARYGYTF; DNA: TGTGCCAGTACCCCGGGACAGGGGGCGAGATATGGCTACACCTTC; V: TRBV19; D: TRBD1; J: TRBJ1-2; size: -
CDR3: CASSLVTQGIGSPLHF; DNA: TGTGCCAGCAGCTTGGTGACACAGGGAATAGGTTCACCCCTCCACTTT; V: TRBV5-6; D: -; J: TRBJ1-6; size: -
CDR3: CASSPLFGQGSYEQYF; DNA: TGTGCCAGCAGTCCCCTCTTTGGACAGGGATCCTACGAGCAGTACTTC; V: TRBV28; D: TRBD1; J: TRBJ2-7; size: -
CDR3: CASSERAWNEQFF; DNA: TGTGCCAGCAGTGAGAGGGCTTGGAATGAGCAGTTCTTC; V: TRBV6-4; D: -; J: TRBJ2-1; size: -
CDR3: CASSLERLAGVGGRQETQYF; DNA: TGTGCCAGCAGTTTAGAAAGGCTAGCGGGAGTGGGGGGGCGGCAAGAGACCCAGTACTTC; V: TRBV28; D: TRBD2; J: TRBJ2-5; size: -
CDR3: CAISDLDSASYNSPLHF; DNA: TGTGCCATCAGTGACCTCGACAGTGCCTCCTATAATTCACCCCTCCACTTT; V: TRBV10-3; D: -; J: TRBJ1-6; size: once
CDR3: CASSSQGVQYF; DNA: TGTGCCAGCAGTTCGCAGGGGGTGCAGTACTTC; V: TRBV6-5; D: TRBD1; J: TRBJ2-7; size: -